This T cell receptor (beta chain) was sequenced during a study of technical replicates of blood from several donors. Data came from immunoSEQ multiplex PCR; TCRdb stores just in-frame clones and leaves some out. The table shows 75,000 to 100,000 clones, with around 94% occurring only once. This clonotype originated in a human donor in good health. Material for sequencing was T cells isolated from PBMCs.

CDR3 protein: CASSFESQETQYF. The DNA for the CDR3 is TGTGCCAGCAGCTTTGAATCGCAGGAGACCCAGTACTTC. The V call is TRBV5-6, the J call TRBJ2-5; no clear D. From germline, CDR1 is SGHDT and CDR2 YYEEEE. Trimming pared 2 bases from V and 5 bases from J, leaving 10 bases between. The CDR3 extends over 13 amino acids.